This T cell receptor beta chain was recovered during a study of T cell responses to AZD1222 COVID-19 vaccine. About the study: Second-dose recipients at about 4 or about 12 weeks were treated as one pooled group.

Overall study results and limits: Of spike-specific TCRs, nearly half reportedly target regions left unmutated in variants. Mapped onto spike, vaccine-associated CD4 TCRs spanned it and were dominant at 160-218 and 743-854.

The protocol was immunoSEQ multiplex PCR, while the TCRdb copy is restricted to in-frame clones and leaves out a portion. In the table there are about 100,000 clones, around nine tenths of which are singletons. Of note for this clone: Its antigen is not known.

This CDR3 spans 11 amino acids. CDR1 and CDR2 (germline): DFQATT, SNEGSKA (reference sequence). Trimming left V 3 bases short and J 2 bases short, with 5 bases between. This material consisted of peripheral blood, taken on day 0 of AZD1222 vaccination. This chain uses TRBV20-1 with TRBJ2-7; no clear D. The TCR originated in an adult in good health. CDR3 region: CSASEAYEQYF. The CDR3 coding sequence is TGCAGTGCTAGTGAGGCCTACGAGCAGTACTTC.